This T cell receptor (beta chain) stems from a study of cytomegalovirus exposure and HLA in healthy donors. Study observations and caveats: Subsequent analysis found a tendency for first-cohort TCR clusters to co-occur within the 120 or so validation repertoires.

Measured with immunoSEQ multiplex PCR; TCRdb has only the in-frame clones, and not every one. Altogether about 240,000 clones are present, approximately 86% being singletons, with the ten largest covering 1% to 1.5%. This clone was counted only a few times. Its cognate antigen is unknown. Germline V gives CDR1 MNHNY, CDR2 SVGAGI (reference sequence). The CDR3 contains 13 residues. V was pared by 5 bases and J by 9 bases, with 6 bases of the junction left unmatched. The donors were part of the roughly 130-subject validation cohort, which stood apart from the roughly 640-subject first cohort. The sequenced material came from PBMCs. The chain uses TRBV6-6 and TRBJ1-2; 10 bases align to TRBD1. This receptor was obtained from a woman in her thirties in good health and CMV-seropositive. The CDR3 spells CASSQTGGVSYTF. CDR3 DNA: TGTGCCAGCAGTCAGACAGGGGGCGTTAGCTACACCTTC.